This record looks at one T cell receptor (beta chain) sequence and its context. This sample stems from a study of brain metastases from non-small cell lung cancer. Trimming removed 4 bases from V and 9 bases from J, with 15 bases in between. CDR3 size: 14 residues. Germline CDR1 KGHDR, CDR2 SFDVKD. Using immunoSEQ multiplex PCR, the repertoire was profiled, and TCRdb retains in-frame clones only, with some absent. The data hold 640 or so clones, with approximately 87% observed a single time. The receptor was isolated from a donor at least 40 years old with non-small cell lung cancer. V and J are TRBV24-1 and TRBJ2-1; D possibly corresponds to TRBD1 (6 bases). Sequencing was done on a sample of tumor-adjacent normal tissue. This chain's CDR3 is CATSEPRTDLEQFF. CDR3 sequence (DNA): TGTGCCACCAGTGAACCCCGGACAGATCTTGAGCAGTTCTTC.